This T cell receptor (beta chain) is drawn from a study of T cells in Graves' hyperthyroidism and ophthalmopathy (dated by TCRdb to the late 2010s). Study-level background: Peripheral blood was sampled at the time of initial diagnosis, prior to any treatment. To identify distinguishing TCR V-J signatures, a discovery cohort of about a hundred patients was used, comprising some 45 with Graves' ophthalmopathy and under 60 with stable Graves' hyperthyroidism. Whether ophthalmopathy could be predicted prospectively was tested in an independent validation cohort made up of 18 to 20 hyperthyroidism patients plus 17 patients who later progressed to ophthalmopathy. The 90 to 100 discovery patients were randomly divided into training and test sets at a 7:3 ratio. In about 6 Graves' hyperthyroidism patients, the study also compared T-cell repertoires from thyroid tissue with T-cell repertoires from blood. After sampling, hyperthyroidism patients received methimazole starting at 30 mg daily, and ophthalmopathy patients received high-dose intravenous methylprednisolone. The paper reports TCR Vbeta CDR3 sequencing of approximately 140 peripheral blood samples: some 41 ophthalmopathy, 75 to 80 hyperthyroidism and approximately 17 progressor patients. Overall results and qualifications from the work: In validation, the model predicted progression to ophthalmopathy with around 71% sensitivity and 72% to 75% specificity, a median of 6.5 months before onset. A model built on a 13 V-J signature distinguished ophthalmopathy from stable hyperthyroidism, reaching around 88% sensitivity and around 82% specificity in cross-validation and 80%/75% in testing. No statistical method was used to set the sample size in advance, and investigators knew the group allocation. Most expanded thyroid clonotypes (frequency above 0.001) were also found in blood, which suggests that blood repertoires may mirror thyroid immune responses.

A distance of 12 bases separates the germline ends of V and J, which lose 6 bases and 9 bases respectively. The cysteine opens and the phenylalanine closes a CDR3 of 13 amino acids. Here the CDR3 DNA is all that survives: 39 bases in frame from base 1. Looking up the germline V gene yields CDR1 MDHEN and CDR2 SYDVKM. The TCR beta CDR3 regions were amplified from RNA transcripts. The first round of RT-PCR for the TCR CDR3 was performed with the HTBI primer set and the Qiagen OneStep RT-PCR kit. Libraries were constructed in a second round of multiplex PCR, after which size selection and purification were performed. Libraries were sequenced paired-end with 100 bp reads on an Illumina HiSeq2000. The authors processed their data as follows. Raw data were processed with SOAPnuke, discarding reads with adapters, uncalled bases, mean Phred below 15, or no exact constant-primer or identifier match. COPE v1.2.5 was used to merge high-quality paired reads, and clonotypes were defined as unique nucleotide sequences. MiTCR v1.1 was used to align the clonotypes against IMGT TRBV, TRBD and TRBJ reference segments. Analysis was restricted to V-J combinations with a frequency above 0.0001, which covered about 99% of repertoires. A TCS score was defined as the ratio between F50 (clonal expansion) and ExV (chaos), using BLOSUM62-based TCRdist between CDR3 peptides within each V-J. Welch's t-statistics and random forest reduced just over 500 V-J features to fewer than 15, which were used in a naive Bayes classifier (R e1071). TCRdb reran the public reads through fastp at Q25 and MiXCR, keeping productive beta chains. Each CDR3 protein appears once, grouped with its most common genes and DNA. These V and J calls derive from TCRdb rather than the authors' analysis. This sample gives 500,000 to 700,000 distinct CDR3 sequences in total; over 15% of them show up just once. About 17% of the sample rests with the top ten.

Stable Graves' hyperthyroidism was defined as no progression to ophthalmopathy during 18 months of follow-up. The hyperthyroidism patients were between 18 and 65 years old and newly diagnosed, with a disease duration of less than 2 months. The study excluded patients with uncontrolled infections, other autoimmune diseases, pregnancy or lactation. Diagnoses were based on clinical symptoms, serum thyroxine and TRAb, thyroid ultrasound and orbital computed tomography. PBMCs were isolated from roughly 10 ml of fresh peripheral blood by Ficoll-Paque density gradient centrifugation. Total RNA was extracted with Trizol reagent, and quality was checked on an Agilent 2100 Bioanalyzer. This clonotype was seen at least ten times. The antigen this receptor binds is unknown. No base-level quality is on record; no much larger clone is a single base apart.

The sample was blood. The rearranged chain carries TRBV28 and TRBJ1-6, with no confident D gene call. The receptor was derived from a woman aged 18-35 years with Graves' hyperthyroidism. The CDR3 has the sequence CASRAPQISPLHF. The nucleotide sequence reads as follows: TGTGCCAGCAGAGCTCCACAGATTTCACCCCTCCACTTT.